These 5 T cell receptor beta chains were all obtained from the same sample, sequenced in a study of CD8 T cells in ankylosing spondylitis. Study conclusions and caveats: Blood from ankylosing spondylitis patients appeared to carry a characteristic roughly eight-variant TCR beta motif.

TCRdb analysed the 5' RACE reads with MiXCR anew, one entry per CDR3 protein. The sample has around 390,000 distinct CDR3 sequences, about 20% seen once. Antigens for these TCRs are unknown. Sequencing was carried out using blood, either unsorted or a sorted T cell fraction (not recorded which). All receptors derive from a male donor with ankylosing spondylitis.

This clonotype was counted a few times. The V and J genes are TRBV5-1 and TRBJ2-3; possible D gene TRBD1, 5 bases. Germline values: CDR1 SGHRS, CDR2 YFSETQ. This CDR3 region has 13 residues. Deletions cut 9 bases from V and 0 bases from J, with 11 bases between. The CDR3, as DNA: TGCGCCACCCAGGGCCCGAGCACAGATACGCAGTATTTT. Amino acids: CATQGPSTDTQYF.

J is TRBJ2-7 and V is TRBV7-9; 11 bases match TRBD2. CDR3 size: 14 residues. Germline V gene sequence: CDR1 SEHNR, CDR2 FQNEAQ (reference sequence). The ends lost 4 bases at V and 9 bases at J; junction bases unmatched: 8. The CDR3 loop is CASSSLAGGTGQYF. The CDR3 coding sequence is TGTGCCAGCAGCTCCCTAGCGGGAGGAACGGGGCAGTACTTC.

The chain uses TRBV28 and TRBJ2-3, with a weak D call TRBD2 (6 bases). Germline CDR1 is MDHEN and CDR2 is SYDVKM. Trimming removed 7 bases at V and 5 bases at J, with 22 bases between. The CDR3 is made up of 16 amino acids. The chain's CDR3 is CASTNPGLRFGDTQYF. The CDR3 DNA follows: TGTGCCAGCACCAACCCGGGACTTAGGTTTGGAGATACGCAGTATTTT.

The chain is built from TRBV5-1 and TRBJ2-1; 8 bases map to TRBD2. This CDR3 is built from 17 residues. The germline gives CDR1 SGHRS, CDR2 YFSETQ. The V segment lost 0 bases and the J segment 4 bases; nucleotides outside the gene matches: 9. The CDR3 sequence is CASSLGSSGQRYNEQFF. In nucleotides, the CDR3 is TGCGCCAGCAGCTTGGGGTCTAGCGGGCAACGTTACAATGAGCAGTTCTTC.

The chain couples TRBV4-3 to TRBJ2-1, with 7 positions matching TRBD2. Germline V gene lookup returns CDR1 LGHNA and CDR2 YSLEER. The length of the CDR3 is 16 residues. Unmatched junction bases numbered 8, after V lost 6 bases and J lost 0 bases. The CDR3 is CASSYGGGSSYNEQFF. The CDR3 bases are TGCGCCAGCAGTTACGGTGGCGGGAGCTCCTACAATGAGCAGTTCTTC.